The T cell receptor beta chain under discussion was sequenced for a study of glioma-infiltrating T cells. On the study more broadly: Presurgical dexamethasone in glioma patients lasted six or fewer days.

General study points: A blood CDR3 motif signature was depleted in highly divergent patients.

Comments on this clonotype: Its target is unknown.

Amplification of TCR alpha and beta CDR3 regions from RNA used iRepertoire nested multiplex PCR. TCRdb reprocessed the multiplex PCR reads via MiXCR and lists one record per CDR3 protein. The sample has 300,000 to 450,000 distinct CDR3 sequences, 41% seen once; the top ten hold 12%. Trimming removed 6 bases at V and 6 bases at J, with 23 bases between. The CDR3 runs 16 residues. The specimen was glioma tissue, nonneoplastic brain tissue, or PBMCs (not recorded which). The origin of this receptor is a human donor with low-grade glioma or glioblastoma, undergoing nonglioma brain surgery, or in good health (not recorded which). The chain joins TRBV12-3 or TRBV12-4 to TRBJ1-1; D is unclear. The CDR3 nucleotides read TGTGCCAGCAGGCCGGATTTTTCGGACCCAGGCGCTGAAGCTTTCTTT. Protein: CASRPDFSDPGAEAFF.